The present entry profiles one TCR beta chain with its context. The sample originates from a study of blood T cells in healthy people across ages. The germline gives CDR1 SGHVS, CDR2 FNYEAQ. The CDR3 covers 16 residues. The ends lost 6 bases at V and 0 bases at J; junction bases unmatched: 7. Primers used in a second PCR of roughly 7 to 12 cycles were a sample-barcoded 5' primer and a J-beta primer mix. TCRdb ran MiXCR on the 5' RACE reads and lists one entry per CDR3 protein. The profile shows about 630,000 distinct CDR3 sequences, 20% to 25% of them singletons. The chain couples TRBV7-6 to TRBJ1-3; 8 bases map to TRBD1. This sequence originates from a man between 65 and 80 years old in good health. Specimen: blood. The CDR3 loop reads CASSPTGATSGNTIYF. The CDR3 nucleotides read TGTGCCAGCAGTCCGACAGGGGCCACCTCTGGAAACACCATATATTTT. The complete variable domain, with remaining parts taken from reference TRBV7-6 and TRBJ1-3, reads GAGVSQSPRYKVTKRGQDVALRCDPISGHVSLYWYRQALGQGPEFLTYFNYEAQQDKSGLPNDRFSAERPEGSISTLTIQRTEQRDSAMYRCASSPTGATSGNTIYFGEGSWLTVV.